One sample yielded the 21 T cell receptor beta chains listed below, sequenced in a study of T-cell reconstitution after alpha-beta-depleted transplantation in children (dated by TCRdb to about 2016). The library was prepared using PCR. Data came from an Illumina HiSeq 2500. TCR libraries were prepared with molecular barcoding, using unique molecular identifiers to normalize TCRbeta repertoire quantification. The public reads were quality trimmed at Q25 with fastp and then assembled into clones with MiXCR by TCRdb, keeping productive beta chains. Records with the same CDR3 protein are collapsed into one entry carrying the most frequent genes and DNA. Recorded for this sample are just over 950,000 distinct CDR3 sequences; about 30% of them occurred a single time. The ten largest clones represent around 30% of the sample. The sample's treatment or condition label, decoded: allogeneic hematopoietic cell transplantation with graft depleted of TCRalphabeta T cells and CD19 B cells.

Sequenced here: PBMCs, mostly from graft donor cells, sampled 360 days after TCRalphabeta/CD19-depleted stem cell transplant. Receptors were obtained from a boy under three years old who had a stem cell transplant for SCID, so the T cells may come from the graft donor.

This clonotype turned up a few times. The chain couples TRBV29-1 to TRBJ2-1; TRBD2 matches 8 bases. This CDR3 spans 14 amino acids. Germline V gene lookup returns CDR1 SQVTM and CDR2 ANQGSEA. This chain's CDR3 is CSGRGGALYNEQFF. For the CDR3, the DNA is TGCAGTGGACGGGGGGGGGCTCTTTACAATGAGCAGTTCTTC.

This chain uses TRBV5-1 with TRBJ1-1, with TRBD1 as a possible D gene (6 bases). The germline CDR1 and CDR2 sequences are SGHRS and YFSETQ. The ends were cut back, 0 bases at V and 11 bases at J, with 11 bases in the middle. CDR3 length: 12 amino acids. The CDR3 protein is CASSLDRAAAFF. CDR3 coding DNA: TGCGCCAGCAGCTTGGACAGGGCGGCCGCTTTCTTT.

J is TRBJ2-7 and V is TRBV25-1; D call uncertain. Between the trimmed V and J ends, which lost 5 bases and 3 bases, there was a span of 8 bases. In germline, CDR1 is MGHDK, CDR2 SYGVNS. The CDR3 sequence is 12 residues long. DNA for the CDR3: TGTGCCAGCAGTAAGACACTCTACGAGCAGTACTTC. Its translation is CASSKTLYEQYF.

The gene calls are TRBV4-1 and TRBJ2-1; tentatively, D is TRBD2 (5 bases). The V gene lost 0 bases and the J gene lost 2 bases, with 14 bases spanning the gap. Germline values: CDR1 MGHRA, CDR2 YSYEKL. CDR3 size: 17 residues. The CDR3 nucleotides are TGCGCCAGCAGCCAAGATAGTCGGGGTGGCCCCTACAATGAGCAGTTCTTC. It encodes CASSQDSRGGPYNEQFF.

The CDR3 DNA sequence: TGTGCCAGCAGTGCGGACCGCGGGACAGCCAGAGAGACCCAGTACTTC. It codes for CASSADRGTARETQYF. The rearrangement joins TRBV2 to TRBJ2-5; TRBD1 might be the D (7 bases). From germline, CDR1 is SNHLY and CDR2 FYNNEI. There are 16 residues in the CDR3. V lost 4 bases to trimming and J lost 4 bases, with 19 bases between them.

This clonotype was found a few times. V usage is TRBV5-6 and J usage is TRBJ1-1, with a weak D call TRBD1 (5 bases). This CDR3 is 13 amino acids long. V was pared by 4 bases and J by 8 bases, with 15 bases between. Germline V gene lookup returns CDR1 SGHDT and CDR2 YYEEEE. This CDR3 is CASSMGPLREAFF. The CDR3 region has the DNA TGTGCCAGCAGCATGGGACCCTTACGGGAAGCTTTCTTT. Full variable domain (rest looked up from reference TRBV5-6 and TRBJ1-1): DAGVTQSPTHLIKTRGQQVTLRCSPKSGHDTVSWYQQALGQGPQFIFQYYEEEERQRGNFPDRFSGHQFPNYSSELNVNALLLGDSALYLCASSMGPLREAFFGQGTRLTVV.

The chain carries TRBV5-1 and TRBJ2-7, with D possibly TRBD1 on 5 matching bases. The CDR3 is 16 residues long. The V end lost 0 bases, the J end lost 2 bases, and 15 bases lay between the germline ends. From germline, CDR1 is SGHRS and CDR2 YFSETQ. CDR3 DNA sequence: TGCGCCAGCAGCTTGGGAAGTCAGGGAATAACCTACGAGCAGTACTTC. Translated, it gives CASSLGSQGITYEQYF.

A word on this clonotype: Germline and junction disagree at one end, which may indicate a read error. The rearrangement links TRBV15 to TRBJ2-1, with 7 bases fitting TRBD2. The CDR3 contains 14 residues. Per the germline V gene, CDR1 is LNHNV and CDR2 is YYDKDF (reference sequence). DNA for the CDR3: TGTGCCACCAGCAGAGGATTCGGTAGCGGGCCCACGCTCTTC. Residues: CATSRGFGSGPTLF.

The chain recombines TRBV7-2 with TRBJ2-3, with D possibly matching TRBD2 (5 bases). Germline values: CDR1 SGHTA, CDR2 FQGNSA. V lost 1 base and J 0 bases, leaving 14 bases between the germline ends. The CDR3 extends over 17 amino acids. The CDR3 protein is CASSLGAFGVSTDTQYF. CDR3 nucleotide sequence: TGTGCCAGCAGCTTAGGTGCCTTCGGGGTGAGCACAGATACGCAGTATTTT.

This clonotype came up a few times. V is TRBV6-2 or TRBV6-3 and J is TRBJ2-7; D gene unclear. V was clipped by 7 bases and J by 2 bases, with 15 bases between them. The CDR3 covers 14 residues. Germline lookup yields CDR1 MNHEY and CDR2 SVGEGT. In DNA, the CDR3 is TGTGCCAGCATAAGGGCAGGAGCTACCTACGAGCAGTACTTC. Amino acids: CASIRAGATYEQYF.

This clonotype was seen a few times. The V gene is TRBV7-9, the J gene TRBJ1-1, with unresolved D. Trimming cost V 4 bases and J 7 bases, with 16 bases left between them. This CDR3 spans 14 amino acids. Germline lookup yields CDR1 SEHNR and CDR2 FQNEAQ (reference sequence). As DNA, the CDR3 is TGTGCCAGCAGCTCATACTTGGAAGAGAATGAAGCTTTCTTT. It is translated as CASSSYLEENEAFF.

This chain connects TRBV7-2 to TRBJ2-7; 10 bases align to TRBD1. The CDR3 length is 15 residues. J lost 4 bases, V lost 5 bases, and 8 bases had no gene match. CDR1 SGHTA and CDR2 FQGNSA come from the germline V gene. CDR3: CASSRDRGTTYEQYF. CDR3 in DNA: TGTGCCAGCAGCCGGGACAGGGGAACCACTTACGAGCAGTACTTC.

The V call is TRBV12-3 or TRBV12-4, the J call TRBJ1-5; D is possibly TRBD1 (5 bases). Trimming stripped 5 bases from V and 0 bases from J, with 11 bases between. The CDR3 is made up of 15 amino acids. CDR3 loop: CASSAQEYSNQPQHF. The CDR3 DNA sequence: TGTGCCAGCAGTGCACAGGAATATAGCAATCAGCCCCAGCATTTT.

This clonotype was recorded at least ten times. The chain uses TRBV2 and TRBJ1-1; possibly TRBD1 for D (6 bases). CDR3 length equals 16 residues. Germline-derived CDR1 and CDR2 are SNHLY and FYNNEI. Trimming pared 5 bases from V and 1 base from J, leaving 17 bases between. The CDR3 DNA sequence: TGTGCCAGCAGTCCCCCTCTGACAGGATCGAACACTGAAGCTTTCTTT. Encoded protein: CASSPPLTGSNTEAFF. The full variable domain, rest sourced from reference TRBV2 and TRBJ1-1, is EPEVTQTPSHQVTQMGQEVILRCVPISNHLYFYWYRQILGQKVEFLVSFYNNEISEKSEIFDDQFSVERPDGSNFTLKIRSTKLEDSAMYFCASSPPLTGSNTEAFFGQGTRLTVV.

This clonotype was observed a few times. V and J are TRBV12-3 or TRBV12-4 and TRBJ2-5, with D maybe TRBD1 (5 bases). This CDR3 comprises 13 residues. Trimming cost V 7 bases and J 0 bases, with 9 bases left between them. CDR3 region: CASKGQNQETQYF. In DNA form, the CDR3 reads TGTGCCAGCAAGGGGCAGAACCAAGAGACCCAGTACTTC.

The J gene is TRBJ2-3, the V gene TRBV7-9; D is unresolved. This CDR3 comprises 13 residues. The germline V gene encodes CDR1 SEHNR and CDR2 FQNEAQ (reference sequence). The CDR3 nucleotides are TGTGCGAACCGACATCCTAGCACAGATACGCAGTATTTT. As protein: CANRHPSTDTQYF.

The chain is built from TRBV5-1 and TRBJ2-3, with 10 bases fitting TRBD1. Unmatched junction bases numbered 8, after V lost 2 bases and J lost 2 bases. Germline V lookup: CDR1 SGHRS, CDR2 YFSETQ. The CDR3 consists of 17 residues. In DNA form, the CDR3 reads TGCGCCAGCAGCTTAAAACCGGGACAGGGGCCCACAGATACGCAGTATTTT. Its protein product is CASSLKPGQGPTDTQYF.

The chain has TRBV10-3 and TRBJ2-7; D remains unclear. CDR3 length: 11 residues. Looked up from germline, CDR1 is ENHRY and CDR2 is SYGVKD. Trimming cost V 4 bases and J 4 bases, with 5 bases left between them. CDR3 sequence reads: CAISGIYEQYF. In DNA form, the CDR3 reads TGTGCCATCAGTGGCATATACGAGCAGTACTTC.

J is TRBJ2-1 and V is TRBV5-1; perhaps TRBD1 as D (5 bases). CDR1 SGHRS and CDR2 YFSETQ come from the germline V gene. V dropped 3 bases and J dropped 2 bases, with 24 bases sitting between them. The length of the CDR3 is 19 residues. DNA of the CDR3: TGCGCCAGCAGCTCTTACCTCCCCGACAGCCATATCACCTACAATGAGCAGTTCTTC. Encoded protein: CASSSYLPDSHITYNEQFF.

The rearrangement links TRBV7-9 to TRBJ1-2; possibly TRBD1 for D (6 bases). Looked up from germline, CDR1 is SEHNR and CDR2 is FQNEAQ (reference sequence). This CDR3 is 13 amino acids long. Trimming cost V 3 bases and J 5 bases, with 10 bases left between them. The CDR3 loop is CASSFGGTYGYTF. The CDR3 DNA sequence: TGTGCCAGCAGCTTCGGGGGGACATATGGCTACACCTTC.

The chain employs TRBV6-1 and TRBJ2-1; D perhaps matches TRBD1 (6 bases). V shed 6 bases and J shed 0 bases, with 18 bases lying between them. The CDR3 has 17 amino acids. CDR1 is MNHNS, CDR2 SASEGT, per germline. This CDR3 is CASSRGSRLTSYNEQFF. The CDR3 DNA follows: TGTGCCAGCAGCAGGGGCAGCCGACTTACCTCCTACAATGAGCAGTTCTTC.